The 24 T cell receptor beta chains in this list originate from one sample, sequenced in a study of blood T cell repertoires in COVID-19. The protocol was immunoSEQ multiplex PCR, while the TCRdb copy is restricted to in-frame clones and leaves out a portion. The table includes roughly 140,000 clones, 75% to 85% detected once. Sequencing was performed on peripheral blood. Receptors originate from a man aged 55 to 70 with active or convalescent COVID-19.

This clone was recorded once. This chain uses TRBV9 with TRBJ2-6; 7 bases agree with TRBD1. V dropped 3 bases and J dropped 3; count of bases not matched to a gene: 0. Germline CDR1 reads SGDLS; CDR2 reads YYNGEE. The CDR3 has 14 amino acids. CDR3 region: CASSGTGGANVLTF. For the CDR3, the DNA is TGTGCCAGCAGCGGGACAGGTGGGGCCAACGTCCTGACTTTC. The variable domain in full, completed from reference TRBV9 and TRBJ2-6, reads DSGVTQTPKHLITATGQRVTLRCSPRSGDLSVYWYQQSLDQGLQFLIQYYNGEERAKGNILERFSAQQFPDLHSELNLSSLELGDSALYFCASSGTGGANVLTFGAGSRLTVL.

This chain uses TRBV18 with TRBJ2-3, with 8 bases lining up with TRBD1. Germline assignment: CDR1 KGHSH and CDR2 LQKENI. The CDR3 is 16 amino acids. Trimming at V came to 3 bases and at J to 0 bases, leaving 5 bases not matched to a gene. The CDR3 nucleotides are TGTGCCAGCTCACCGAACGGACAGGGTAGCACAGATACGCAGTATTTT. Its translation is CASSPNGQGSTDTQYF.

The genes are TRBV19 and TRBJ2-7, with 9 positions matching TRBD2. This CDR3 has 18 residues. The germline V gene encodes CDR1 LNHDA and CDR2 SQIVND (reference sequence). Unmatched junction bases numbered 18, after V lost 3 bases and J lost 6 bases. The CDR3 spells CASSIGRPGLAPFGEQYV. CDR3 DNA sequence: TGTGCCAGTAGTATCGGTAGGCCGGGACTAGCTCCCTTCGGCGAGCAGTACGTC.

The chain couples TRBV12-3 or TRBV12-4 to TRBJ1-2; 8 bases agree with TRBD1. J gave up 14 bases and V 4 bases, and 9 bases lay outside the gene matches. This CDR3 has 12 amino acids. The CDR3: CASSWGDRPSTF. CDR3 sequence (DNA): TGTGCCAGCAGTTGGGGGGACAGGCCCTCAACCTTC.

The CDR3 loop is CASSGLRRTEAFF. Here the CDR3 DNA reads TGTGCCAGCTCCGGACTGCGGCGGACTGAAGCTTTCTTT. This chain joins TRBV12-3 or TRBV12-4 and TRBJ1-1, with unresolved D. CDR3 length: 13 amino acids. The V gene lost 8 bases and the J gene lost 5 bases, with 15 bases spanning the gap.

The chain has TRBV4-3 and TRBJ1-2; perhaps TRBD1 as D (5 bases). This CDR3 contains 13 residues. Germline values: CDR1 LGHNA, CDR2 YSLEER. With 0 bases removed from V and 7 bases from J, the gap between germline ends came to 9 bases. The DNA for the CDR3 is TGCGCCAGCAGCCAAGATCAGGGAACTGGCTACACCTTC. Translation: CASSQDQGTGYTF.

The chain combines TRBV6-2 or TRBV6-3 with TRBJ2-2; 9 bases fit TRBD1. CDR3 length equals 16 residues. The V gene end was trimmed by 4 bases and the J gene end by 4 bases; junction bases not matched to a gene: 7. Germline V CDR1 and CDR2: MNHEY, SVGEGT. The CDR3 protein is CASSWGTGRSTGELFF. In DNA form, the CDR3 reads TGTGCCAGCAGTTGGGGGACAGGGAGGTCCACCGGGGAGCTGTTTTTT.

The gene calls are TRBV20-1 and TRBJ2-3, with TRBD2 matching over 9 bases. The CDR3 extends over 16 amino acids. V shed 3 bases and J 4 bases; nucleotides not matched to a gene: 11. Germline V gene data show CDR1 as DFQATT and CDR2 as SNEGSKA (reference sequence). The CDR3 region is CSASRISGSRADTQYF. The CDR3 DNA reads TGCAGTGCTAGTCGAATTAGCGGGAGTCGCGCAGATACGCAGTATTTT.

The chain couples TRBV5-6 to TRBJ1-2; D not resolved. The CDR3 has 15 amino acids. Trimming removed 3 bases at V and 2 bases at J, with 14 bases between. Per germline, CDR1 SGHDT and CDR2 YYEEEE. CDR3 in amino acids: CASSSGGHGNYGYTF. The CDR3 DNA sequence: TGTGCCAGCAGCTCGGGAGGGCACGGAAACTATGGCTACACCTTC. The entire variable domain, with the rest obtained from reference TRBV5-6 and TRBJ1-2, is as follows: DAGVTQSPTHLIKTRGQQVTLRCSPKSGHDTVSWYQQALGQGPQFIFQYYEEEERQRGNFPDRFSGHQFPNYSSELNVNALLLGDSALYLCASSSGGHGNYGYTFGSGTRLTVV.

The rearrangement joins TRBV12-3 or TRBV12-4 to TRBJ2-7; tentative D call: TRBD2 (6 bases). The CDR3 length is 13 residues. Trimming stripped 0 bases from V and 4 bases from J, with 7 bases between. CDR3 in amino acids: CASSLAGTYEQYF. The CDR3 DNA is TGTGCCAGCAGTTTAGCGGGGACTTACGAGCAGTACTTC.

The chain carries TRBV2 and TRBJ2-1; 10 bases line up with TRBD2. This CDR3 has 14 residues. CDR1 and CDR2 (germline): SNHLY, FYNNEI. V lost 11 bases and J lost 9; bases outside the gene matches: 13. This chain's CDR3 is CAVPLSGRAGEQFF. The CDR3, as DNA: TGTGCCGTACCTTTAAGCGGGAGGGCCGGTGAGCAGTTCTTC.

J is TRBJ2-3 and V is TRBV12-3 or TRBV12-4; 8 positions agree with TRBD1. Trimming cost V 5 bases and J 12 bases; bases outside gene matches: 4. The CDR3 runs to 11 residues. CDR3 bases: TGTGCCAGCAGTCCCGGGACAGGACAGTATTTT. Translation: CASSPGTGQYF.

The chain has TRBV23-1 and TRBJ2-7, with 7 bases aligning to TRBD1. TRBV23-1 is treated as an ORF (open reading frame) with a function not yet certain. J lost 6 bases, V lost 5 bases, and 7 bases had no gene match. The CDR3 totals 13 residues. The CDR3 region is CASSMVRGLEQYF. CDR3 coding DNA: TGCGCCAGCAGTATGGTAAGGGGGCTCGAGCAGTACTTC.

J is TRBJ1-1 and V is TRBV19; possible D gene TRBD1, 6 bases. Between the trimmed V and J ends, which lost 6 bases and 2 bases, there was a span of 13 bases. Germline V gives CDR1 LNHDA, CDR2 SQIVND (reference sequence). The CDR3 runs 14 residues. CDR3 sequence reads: CASSKRTANTEAFF. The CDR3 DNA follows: TGTGCCAGTAGCAAGAGGACAGCTAACACTGAAGCTTTCTTT.

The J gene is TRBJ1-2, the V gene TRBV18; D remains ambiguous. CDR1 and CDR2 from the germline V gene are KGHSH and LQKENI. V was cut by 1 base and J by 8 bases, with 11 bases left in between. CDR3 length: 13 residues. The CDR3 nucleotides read TGTGCCAGCTCACCACACACCCGGGAGGGCTACACCTTC. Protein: CASSPHTREGYTF.

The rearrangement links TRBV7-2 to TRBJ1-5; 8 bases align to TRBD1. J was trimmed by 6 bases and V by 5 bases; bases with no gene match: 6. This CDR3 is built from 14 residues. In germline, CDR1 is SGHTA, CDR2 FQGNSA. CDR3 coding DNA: TGTGCCAGCAGCCTCGGACAGGGTATTCAGCCCCAGCATTTT. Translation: CASSLGQGIQPQHF.

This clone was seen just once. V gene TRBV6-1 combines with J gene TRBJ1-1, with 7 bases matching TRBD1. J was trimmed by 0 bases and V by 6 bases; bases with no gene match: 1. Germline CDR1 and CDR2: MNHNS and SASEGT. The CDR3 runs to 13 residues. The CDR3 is CASRQGLNTEAFF. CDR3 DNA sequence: TGTGCCAGCAGACAGGGGTTGAACACTGAAGCTTTCTTT.

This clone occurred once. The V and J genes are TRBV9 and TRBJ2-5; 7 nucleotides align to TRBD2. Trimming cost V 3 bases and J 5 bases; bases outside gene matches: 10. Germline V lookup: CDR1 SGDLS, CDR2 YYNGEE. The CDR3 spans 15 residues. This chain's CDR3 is CASSGRGVIWETQYF. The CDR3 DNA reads TGTGCCAGCAGCGGTCGGGGGGTGATTTGGGAGACCCAGTACTTC.

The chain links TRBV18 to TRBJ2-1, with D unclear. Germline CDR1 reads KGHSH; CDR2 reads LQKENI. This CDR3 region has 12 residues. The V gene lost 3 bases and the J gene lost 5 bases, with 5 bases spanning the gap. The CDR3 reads CASSPFDNEQFF. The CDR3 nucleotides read TGTGCCAGCTCACCCTTTGACAATGAGCAGTTCTTC.

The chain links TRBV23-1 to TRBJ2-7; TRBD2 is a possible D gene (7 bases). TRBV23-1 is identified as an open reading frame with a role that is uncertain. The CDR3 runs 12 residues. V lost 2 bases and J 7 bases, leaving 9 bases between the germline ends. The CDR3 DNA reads TGCGCCAGCAGTCAAGAGGGGGGGGAGCAGTACGTC. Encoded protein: CASSQEGGEQYV.

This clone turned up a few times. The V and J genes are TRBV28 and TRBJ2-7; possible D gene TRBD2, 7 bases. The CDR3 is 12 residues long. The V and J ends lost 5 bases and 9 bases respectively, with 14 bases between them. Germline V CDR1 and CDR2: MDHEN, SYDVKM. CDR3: CASSPRGGWQYF. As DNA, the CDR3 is TGTGCCAGCAGTCCGAGGGGGGGTTGGCAGTACTTC. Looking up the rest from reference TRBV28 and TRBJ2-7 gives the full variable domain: DVKVTQSSRYLVKRTGEKVFLECVQDMDHENMFWYRQDPGLGLRLIYFSYDVKMKEKGDIPEGYSVSREKKERFSLILESASTNQTSMYLCASSPRGGWQYFGPGTRLTVT.

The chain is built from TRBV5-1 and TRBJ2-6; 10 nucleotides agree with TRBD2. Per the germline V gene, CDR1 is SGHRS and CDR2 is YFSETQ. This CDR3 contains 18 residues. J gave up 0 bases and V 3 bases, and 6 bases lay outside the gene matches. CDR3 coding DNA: TGCGCCAGCAGCTATACTAGCGGGGTACACTCTGGGGCCAACGTCCTGACTTTC. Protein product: CASSYTSGVHSGANVLTF.

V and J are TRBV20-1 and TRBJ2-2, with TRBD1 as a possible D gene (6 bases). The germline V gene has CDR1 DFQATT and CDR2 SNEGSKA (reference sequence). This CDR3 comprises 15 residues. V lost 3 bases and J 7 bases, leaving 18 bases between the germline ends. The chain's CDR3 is CSASRGRGGHGELFF. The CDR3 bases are TGCAGTGCTAGTCGTGGGAGAGGGGGACACGGGGAGCTGTTTTTT.

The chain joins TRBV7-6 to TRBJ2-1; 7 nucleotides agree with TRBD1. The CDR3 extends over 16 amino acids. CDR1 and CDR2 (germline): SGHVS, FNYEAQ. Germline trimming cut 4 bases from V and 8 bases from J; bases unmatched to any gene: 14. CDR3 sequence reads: CASSSSGTARRDEQFF. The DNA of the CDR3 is TGTGCCAGCAGCTCGTCCGGGACAGCACGTCGGGATGAGCAGTTCTTC.